The 18 T cell receptor beta chains given below trace back to one sample, sequenced in a study of T cells after yellow fever vaccination. TCRdb independently ran MiXCR on the 5' RACE reads; one entry per CDR3 protein. The sample includes nearly 300,000 distinct CDR3 sequences, under 9% of them seen just once. Sequenced here: CD4+ T cells sorted from PBMCs, sampled 5 days after the yellow fever booster vaccination. The receptors were gathered from a man aged 18-30 years who received the YFV17D yellow fever vaccine.

The chain combines TRBV7-9 with TRBJ1-2, with D maybe TRBD1 (6 bases). Germline V CDR1 and CDR2: SEHNR, FQNEAQ (reference sequence). The CDR3 contains 12 residues. Trimming shortened V by 5 bases and J by 6 bases, and 10 bases separated the two germline ends. This CDR3 is CASSHAGDGYTF. CDR3 sequence (DNA): TGTGCCAGCAGCCACGCAGGGGATGGCTACACCTTC.

This clonotype was picked up a small number of times. The V gene is TRBV19, the J gene TRBJ1-6; D gene unclear. V lost 4 bases and J lost 6, with 13 bases in between. Germline-derived CDR1 and CDR2 are LNHDA and SQIVND (reference sequence). CDR3 length: 15 amino acids. The CDR3 DNA reads TGTGCCAGTAGTACCCCGGGAACAGCTAATTCACCCCTCCACTTT. Amino acid sequence: CASSTPGTANSPLHF.

This clonotype was observed at least ten times. This sequence joins TRBV5-1 and TRBJ2-1; D call uncertain. V dropped 0 bases and J dropped 2 bases, with 9 bases sitting between them. This CDR3 comprises 15 residues. Germline V gene data show CDR1 as SGHRS and CDR2 as YFSETQ. The CDR3 protein is CASSLEPQTYNEQFF. DNA of the CDR3: TGCGCCAGCAGCTTGGAACCGCAGACCTACAATGAGCAGTTCTTC.

This clonotype was observed a handful of times. This chain links TRBV7-2 with TRBJ2-2; tentative D call: TRBD1 (5 bases). V was cut by 6 bases and J by 0 bases, with 17 bases left in between. CDR3 length equals 17 residues. CDR1 and CDR2 from the germline V gene are SGHTA and FQGNSA. The CDR3 region is CASSPLTSTANTGELFF. Written as DNA, the CDR3 is TGTGCCAGCAGTCCGCTTACGTCGACAGCGAACACCGGGGAGCTGTTTTTT.

This clonotype was counted a few times. This chain links TRBV7-9 with TRBJ2-1, with TRBD1 as a possible D gene (6 bases). This CDR3 spans 15 amino acids. Per the germline V gene, CDR1 is SEHNR and CDR2 is FQNEAQ (reference sequence). V lost 4 bases to trimming and J lost 1 base, with 11 bases between them. The CDR3 sequence is CASSSYRDSYNEQFF. CDR3 sequence (DNA): TGTGCCAGCAGCTCATACAGGGATTCCTACAATGAGCAGTTCTTC.

This clonotype appeared a few times. The chain employs TRBV5-1 and TRBJ1-2, with D possibly TRBD1 on 5 matching bases. Germline CDR1 is SGHRS and CDR2 is YFSETQ. V lost 4 bases and J 2 bases, leaving 12 bases between the germline ends. There are 14 residues in the CDR3. CDR3 loop: CASSDSGGNYGYTF. The CDR3 nucleotides read TGCGCCAGCAGCGACAGTGGGGGAAACTATGGCTACACCTTC. The full variable domain, completed using reference TRBV5-1 and TRBJ1-2, is KAGVTQTPRYLIKTRGQQVTLSCSPISGHRSVSWYQQTPGQGLQFLFEYFSETQRNKGNFPGRFSGRQFSNSRSEMNVSTLELGDSALYLCASSDSGGNYGYTFGSGTRLTVV.

The chain couples TRBV6-5 to TRBJ1-3; no definite D call. Germline V gene lookup returns CDR1 MNHEY and CDR2 SVGAGI. The CDR3 runs 15 residues. Trimming took 2 bases from V and 0 from J, leaving 8 bases between them. CDR3 DNA: TGTGCCAGCAGTTACGGCAGGCTCTCTGGAAACACCATATATTTT. It specifies CASSYGRLSGNTIYF.

The chain uses TRBV4-2 and TRBJ1-6, with TRBD1 matching over 7 bases. Germline assignment: CDR1 LGHNA and CDR2 YNFKEQ. V lost 0 bases to trimming and J lost 11 bases; unmatched junction nucleotides: 7. The CDR3 is made up of 15 amino acids. The CDR3 DNA reads TGTGCCAGCAGCCAAGATCGGACAGGCTTAACACCCCTCCACTTT. Its protein is CASSQDRTGLTPLHF.

The V call is TRBV7-2, the J call TRBJ2-1, with D uncertain. The CDR3 has 15 amino acids. V gave up 1 base and J gave up 2 bases, with 9 bases separating them. CDR1 and CDR2 (germline): SGHTA, FQGNSA. CDR3 bases: TGTGCCAGCAGCTTAGGGGCATACACCTACAATGAGCAGTTCTTC. It yields the protein CASSLGAYTYNEQFF. Based on the CDR3 plus reference TRBV7-2 and TRBJ2-1, the full variable domain is GAGVSQSPSNKVTEKGKDVELRCDPISGHTALYWYRQSLGQGLEFLIYFQGNSAPDKSGLPSDRFSAERTGGSVSTLTIQRTQQEDSAVYLCASSLGAYTYNEQFFGPGTRLTVL.

This clonotype has a handful of counts. J is TRBJ2-7 and V is TRBV5-1, with 7 nucleotides matching TRBD1. This CDR3 spans 16 amino acids. The germline CDR1 and CDR2 sequences are SGHRS and YFSETQ. Trimming at V came to 4 bases and at J to 3 bases, leaving 13 bases not matched to a gene. DNA for the CDR3: TGCGCCAGCAGCGGGGTGACAGGGAAGGTAGGCTACGAGCAGTACTTC. It yields the protein CASSGVTGKVGYEQYF.

This clonotype was seen repeatedly, ten times or more. The chain combines TRBV5-1 with TRBJ1-5, with a weak D call TRBD1 (5 bases). Germline V gene data show CDR1 as SGHRS and CDR2 as YFSETQ. The CDR3 has 15 amino acids. V was trimmed by 0 bases and J by 3 bases, leaving 10 bases between them. DNA of the CDR3: TGCGCCAGCAGCTTGGAGGGGAGTGTCAATCAGCCCCAGCATTTT. Translated, it gives CASSLEGSVNQPQHF.

This clonotype was detected a few times. This chain connects TRBV18 to TRBJ1-1; D may be TRBD1 (6 bases). V gave up 1 base and J gave up 3 bases, with 9 bases separating them. This CDR3 is 14 amino acids long. CDR1 is KGHSH, CDR2 LQKENI, per germline. The CDR3 DNA sequence: TGTGCCAGCTCACCACTTCGGGGGCACACTGAAGCTTTCTTT. Encoded protein: CASSPLRGHTEAFF.

The chain uses TRBV5-1 and TRBJ1-2; D not certain. The CDR3 contains 13 residues. Germline V gene sequence: CDR1 SGHRS, CDR2 YFSETQ. V lost 0 bases and J 5 bases, leaving 8 bases between the germline ends. The CDR3 protein is CASSLAEGYGYTF. CDR3 bases: TGCGCCAGCAGCTTGGCCGAAGGATATGGCTACACCTTC.

This clonotype was observed a few times. The chain combines TRBV12-5 with TRBJ2-7; D ambiguous. The CDR3 runs to 14 residues. V dropped 4 bases and J dropped 3 bases, with 13 bases sitting between them. CDR1 LGHNT and CDR2 FRNRAP come from the germline V gene. For the CDR3, the DNA is TGTGCTAGTGGTTCGATGGCAGGAGTCTACGAGCAGTACTTC. Its translation is CASGSMAGVYEQYF.

This chain uses TRBV4-2 with TRBJ2-3; TRBD2 matches at 9 bases. The V gene's germline CDR1 is LGHNA and CDR2 YNFKEQ. The CDR3 is 19 residues long. Trimming cost V 0 bases and J 1 base; bases outside gene matches: 11. The DNA for the CDR3 is TGTGCCAGCAGCCAAGATCGGATAGCGGGGGCCCATCGCACAGATACGCAGTATTTT. This sequence encodes CASSQDRIAGAHRTDTQYF.

The V call is TRBV10-3, the J call TRBJ1-1; D call uncertain. V was shortened by 10 bases and J by 6 bases, with 21 bases between the two germline ends. The germline gives CDR1 ENHRY, CDR2 SYGVKD. The CDR3 has 14 amino acids. CDR3 loop: CATEFDASMPEAFF. In DNA form, the CDR3 reads TGTGCCACAGAATTCGACGCGAGCATGCCTGAAGCTTTCTTT.

This clonotype turned up a few times. The chain links TRBV5-1 to TRBJ2-7, with D unresolved. The CDR3 loop spans 12 amino acids. The V gene's germline CDR1 is SGHRS and CDR2 YFSETQ. Trimming removed 2 bases from V and 3 bases from J, with 6 bases in between. CDR3 sequence reads: CASSLDYYEQYF. Here the CDR3 DNA reads TGCGCCAGCAGCTTAGATTACTACGAGCAGTACTTC.

The V gene is TRBV5-1, the J gene TRBJ2-3; 8 positions match TRBD1. With V trimmed by 4 bases and J by 1 base, 5 bases remained unmatched. The germline V gene has CDR1 SGHRS and CDR2 YFSETQ. CDR3 length: 15 residues. The CDR3 is CASSPEGQGTDTQYF. CDR3 nucleotides: TGCGCCAGCAGCCCAGAGGGACAGGGCACAGATACGCAGTATTTT.